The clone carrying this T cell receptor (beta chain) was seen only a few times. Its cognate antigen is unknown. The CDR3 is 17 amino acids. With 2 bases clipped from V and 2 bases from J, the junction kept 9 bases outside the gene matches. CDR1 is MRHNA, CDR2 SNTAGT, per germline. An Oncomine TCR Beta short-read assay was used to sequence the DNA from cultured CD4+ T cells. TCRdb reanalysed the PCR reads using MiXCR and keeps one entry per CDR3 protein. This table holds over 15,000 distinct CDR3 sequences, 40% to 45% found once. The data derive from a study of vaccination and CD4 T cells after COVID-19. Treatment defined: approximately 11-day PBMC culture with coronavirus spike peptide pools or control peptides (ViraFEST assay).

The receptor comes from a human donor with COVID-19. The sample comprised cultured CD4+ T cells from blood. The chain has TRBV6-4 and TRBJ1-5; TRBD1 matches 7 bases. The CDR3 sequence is CASSDPVRDSRNQPQHF. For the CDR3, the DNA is TGTGCCAGCAGTGACCCGGTCCGGGACAGTCGCAATCAGCCCCAGCATTTT.